Shown below are 14 T cell receptor beta chains from a single sample sequenced in a study of PD-1 blockade in classical Hodgkin lymphoma (TCRdb year 2020). Library preparation employed the immunoSEQ multiplex PCR assay. The immuneACCESS repertoire file appears here via TCRdb, limited to in-frame rearrangements. These files lack a portion of the clones; in checked studies, under half of the deficit traces to unresolved V genes, and the cause of the others is not known. Recorded for this sample are about 110,000 clones; 80% to 90% of them occurred a single time. Nearly 20% of the sample comes from the top ten. The time point label here, explained by the study, means: cycle 2 day 1 (C2D1) of nivolumab. Every trial patient had relapsed after autologous stem cell transplantation, and cohorts A, B and C differed in prior brentuximab vedotin exposure. The specimen comprised peripheral blood mononuclear cells (PBMCs), sampled before the second cycle of nivolumab. All receptors come from a human donor with classical Hodgkin lymphoma.

This chain uses TRBV30 with TRBJ1-5, with no clear D. V was pared by 0 bases and J by 3 bases, with 9 bases between. The CDR3 has 14 residues. Germline values: CDR1 GTSNPN, CDR2 SVGIG (reference sequence). The CDR3 DNA sequence: TGTGCCTGGAGTGTAGGAACCGACAATCAGCCCCAGCATTTT. It encodes CAWSVGTDNQPQHF. The whole variable domain, filled in from reference TRBV30 and TRBJ1-5, reads SQTIHQWPATLVQPVGSPLSLECTVEGTSNPNLYWYRQAAGRGLQLLFYSVGIGQISSEVPQNLSASRPQDRQFILSSKKLLLSDSGFYLCAWSVGTDNQPQHFGDGTRLSIL.

The chain couples TRBV5-6 to TRBJ2-5; 10 bases are a match to TRBD2. CDR1 and CDR2 from the germline V gene are SGHDT and YYEEEE. The V segment lost 2 bases and the J segment 4 bases; nucleotides outside the gene matches: 5. CDR3 size: 15 residues. CDR3 sequence: CASSLAGGLGETQYF. CDR3 nucleotide sequence: TGTGCCAGCAGCTTAGCGGGAGGGTTGGGAGAGACCCAGTACTTC.

This clone was detected once. The genes are TRBV5-4 and TRBJ2-1; TRBD1 aligns across 9 bases. CDR1 and CDR2 from the germline V gene are SGHNT and YYREEE (reference sequence). Losses at the gene ends were 4 bases for V and 4 bases for J; bases not matched to a gene: 15. The CDR3 covers 18 residues. This CDR3 is CASSSSLTGTGRYNEQFF. CDR3 DNA sequence: TGTGCCAGCAGCAGCTCCCTAACCGGGACAGGGAGATACAATGAGCAGTTCTTC.

The chain links TRBV7-9 to TRBJ2-5; the D gene could be TRBD1 or TRBD2 (5 bases each). Germline lookup yields CDR1 SEHNR and CDR2 FQNEAQ (reference sequence). Trimming shortened V by 4 bases and J by 5 bases, and 14 bases separated the two germline ends. The CDR3 runs 14 residues. The CDR3 here is CASSSPGLLETQYF. Here the CDR3 DNA reads TGTGCCAGCAGCTCACCGGGGCTTCTGGAGACCCAGTACTTC.

The chain carries TRBV12-5 and TRBJ2-5, with unresolved D. CDR1 and CDR2 (germline): LGHNT, FRNRAP. CDR3 length: 13 residues. Trimming took off 6 bases at V and 5 bases at J, with 13 bases between the two ends. The CDR3 DNA sequence: TGTGCTAGTGGCCGACCTAGACGGGAGACCCAGTACTTC. This sequence encodes CASGRPRRETQYF. The entire variable domain, with the rest obtained from reference TRBV12-5 and TRBJ2-5, is as follows: DARVTQTPRHKVTEMGQEVTMRCQPILGHNTVFWYRQTMMQGLELLAYFRNRAPLDDSGMPKDRFSAEMPDATLATLKIQPSEPRDSAVYFCASGRPRRETQYFGPGTRLLVL.

In its sample, this clone was seen once. This chain links TRBV2 with TRBJ2-1, with D perhaps given as TRBD1 or TRBD2 (5 bases each). The CDR3 is 14 amino acids. Trimming left V 7 bases short and J 1 base short, with 11 bases between. In germline, CDR1 is SNHLY, CDR2 FYNNEI. The CDR3 coding sequence is TGTGCCAGCACCCCCGGGGCTTCCTACAATGAGCAGTTCTTC. Its protein product is CASTPGASYNEQFF.

The rearrangement uses TRBV19 and TRBJ1-5, with a weak D call TRBD1 (5 bases). V lost 4 bases to trimming and J lost 0 bases, with 10 bases between them. CDR3 length: 15 amino acids. In germline, CDR1 is LNHDA, CDR2 SQIVND (reference sequence). Here the CDR3 reads CASSTGQGSNQPQHF. The CDR3 DNA follows: TGTGCCAGTAGTACGGGGCAGGGTAGCAATCAGCCCCAGCATTTT.

The chain employs TRBV4-2 and TRBJ2-7, with D uncertain. Between the trimmed V and J ends, which lost 1 base and 5 bases, there was a span of 21 bases. There are 17 residues in the CDR3. Looked up from germline, CDR1 is LGHNA and CDR2 is YNFKEQ. Here the CDR3 reads CASSQADWKHREDEQYF. CDR3 nucleotides: TGTGCCAGCAGCCAAGCGGATTGGAAACACCGAGAGGACGAGCAGTACTTC.

This chain uses TRBV6-5 with TRBJ2-7; 8 positions agree with TRBD2. CDR1 is MNHEY and CDR2 is SVGAGI in the germline V gene. This CDR3 contains 14 residues. V lost 2 bases and J lost 5; bases outside the gene matches: 5. The CDR3, as DNA: TGTGCCAGCAGTTACCGCTCGGGGGGGAACGAGCAGTACTTC. Its translation: CASSYRSGGNEQYF.

J is TRBJ1-4 and V is TRBV30, with D possibly being TRBD1 (6 bases). The germline V gene has CDR1 GTSNPN and CDR2 SVGIG (reference sequence). Trimming shortened V by 3 bases and J by 7 bases, and 15 bases separated the two germline ends. The CDR3 has 14 amino acids. CDR3 loop: CAWRRGGGGEKLFF. The CDR3 DNA sequence: TGTGCCTGGAGACGAGGAGGGGGTGGTGAAAAACTGTTTTTT.

The chain uses TRBV7-2 and TRBJ2-5, with TRBD2 matching 8 bases. Per the germline V gene, CDR1 is SGHTA and CDR2 is FQGNSA. This CDR3 is built from 15 residues. The junction had 9 bases not matched to a gene; V was cut back by 4 bases and J by 5 bases. The CDR3 region is CASSSSGTSGETQYF. As DNA, the CDR3 is TGTGCCAGCAGCTCCTCCGGGACTAGTGGGGAGACCCAGTACTTC. The complete variable domain, with remaining parts taken from reference TRBV7-2 and TRBJ2-5, reads GAGVSQSPSNKVTEKGKDVELRCDPISGHTALYWYRQSLGQGLEFLIYFQGNSAPDKSGLPSDRFSAERTGGSVSTLTIQRTQQEDSAVYLCASSSSGTSGETQYFGPGTRLLVL.

The V call is TRBV7-7, the J call TRBJ2-1; the match to TRBD2 covers 7 bases. This CDR3 is 13 amino acids long. Germline assignment: CDR1 SSHAT and CDR2 FNYEAQ (reference sequence). V lost 5 bases to trimming and J lost 4 bases; unmatched junction nucleotides: 2. Written as DNA, the CDR3 is TGTGCCAGCAGCCCACTAGCGTACAATGAGCAGTTCTTC. Translating it yields CASSPLAYNEQFF.

This chain links TRBV5-5 with TRBJ2-3; 12 bases match TRBD2. The CDR3 covers 15 residues. V shed 4 bases, J shed 3 bases, and the junction held 3 bases outside the gene matches. Germline V gives CDR1 SGHKS, CDR2 YYEKEE (reference sequence). For the CDR3, the DNA is TGTGCCAGCAGCGTCGGGACTAGCGGGACAGATACGCAGTATTTT. Translation: CASSVGTSGTDTQYF.

The chain links TRBV2 to TRBJ1-1, with unresolved D. The CDR3 is 12 amino acids. V was clipped by 10 bases and J by 0 bases, with 9 bases between them. CDR1 is SNHLY, CDR2 FYNNEI, per germline. The CDR3 protein is CAKSGVNTEAFF. For the CDR3, the DNA is TGTGCCAAGTCGGGAGTGAACACTGAAGCTTTCTTT.